The entry below gives a single T cell receptor beta chain sequence along with its context. Libraries were prepared by immunoSEQ multiplex PCR; TCRdb keeps only in-frame clonotypes and omits some of them. The sample holds some 200,000 clones, 94% seen once. The CDR3 extends over 15 amino acids. Germline CDR1 reads MNHEY; CDR2 reads SVGAGI. The germline V and J ends were trimmed by 6 bases and 3 bases, with 15 bases remaining between them. The record originates from a study of blood T cell repertoires in COVID-19. As for the study in general: Acute and convalescent COVID-19 specimens originated in the United States, Italy and Spain.

In Seattle, patients joined the study during active infection and were tracked longitudinally. The source is a man under 40 with COVID-19, enrolled during active disease. The chain links TRBV6-5 to TRBJ1-3; D is ambiguous. Sequencing was performed on peripheral blood. This CDR3 is CASSAREGGGNTIYF. The DNA for the CDR3 is TGTGCCAGCAGCGCGCGGGAGGGTGGTGGAAACACCATATATTTT.